This paragraph reports one T cell receptor (beta chain). The PCR used 60 Vbeta and 13 Jbeta primers. Profiling relied on immunoSEQ multiplex PCR, and the TCRdb table lists in-frame clones only, not all of them. The repertoire has approximately 190,000 clones, 65% to 85% of them found once; the top ten carry around 1.6%. Per the germline V gene, CDR1 is SGDLS and CDR2 is YYNGEE. The V and J ends lost 4 bases and 4 bases, in that order; junction bases with no gene match: 11. There are 16 residues in the CDR3. This entry is derived from a study of cytomegalovirus exposure and HLA in healthy donors. Material for sequencing was PBMCs. V and J are TRBV9 and TRBJ2-1, with 7 bases that match TRBD2. The receptor's source is a man aged 35 to 55 in good health and CMV-seropositive. The CDR3 bases are TGTGCCAGCAGCCTCCTCCTAGCGGAAAGATACAATGAGCAGTTCTTC. This sequence encodes CASSLLLAERYNEQFF.